The 30 T cell receptor beta chains listed next were all sequenced from one sample in a study of cytomegalovirus exposure and HLA in healthy donors. Assay: immunoSEQ multiplex PCR; the TCRdb copy retains only in-frame clones and omits some. The sample records roughly 150,000 clones, over 80% being singletons. Specimen: PBMCs. The source of these receptors is a man aged 25-40 years in good health and CMV-seropositive.

V is TRBV7-2 and J is TRBJ2-7; TRBD1 matches 7 bases. The CDR3 has 15 amino acids. Germline values: CDR1 SGHTA, CDR2 FQGNSA. V lost 1 base to trimming and J lost 1 base; unmatched junction nucleotides: 4. CDR3 sequence: CASSLEVGQSYEQYF. CDR3 DNA sequence: TGTGCCAGCAGCTTAGAGGTGGGACAGTCCTACGAGCAGTACTTC.

The chain employs TRBV27 and TRBJ2-7; 10 bases match TRBD2. This CDR3 spans 14 amino acids. The germline V gene has CDR1 MNHEY and CDR2 SMNVEV (reference sequence). The ends lost 6 bases at V and 4 bases at J; junction bases unmatched: 6. In DNA form, the CDR3 reads TGTGCCAGCAGCATAGCGGGGGGCGATTACGAGCAGTACTTC. It translates to CASSIAGGDYEQYF.

This chain links TRBV15 with TRBJ2-2; TRBD2 matches at 8 bases. The J segment lost 4 bases and the V segment lost 5 bases, leaving 3 bases of the junction unmatched. This CDR3 contains 14 residues. Germline-derived CDR1 and CDR2 are LNHNV and YYDKDF (reference sequence). The CDR3 sequence: CATSFGGGTGELFF. Written as DNA, the CDR3 is TGTGCCACCAGCTTCGGGGGGGGCACCGGGGAGCTGTTTTTT.

The chain links TRBV19 to TRBJ1-1; perhaps TRBD1 as D (6 bases). CDR1 and CDR2 from the germline V gene are LNHDA and SQIVND (reference sequence). The CDR3 totals 14 residues. V was trimmed by 6 bases and J by 1 base, leaving 12 bases between them. The CDR3 DNA is TGTGCCAGTAGGGGGGACATTTCGAACACTGAAGCTTTCTTT. Translating it yields CASRGDISNTEAFF.

The chain is built from TRBV5-4 and TRBJ2-7; TRBD2 matches at 7 bases. The CDR3 contains 14 residues. Looked up from germline, CDR1 is SGHNT and CDR2 is YYREEE (reference sequence). V shed 4 bases, J shed 0 bases, and the junction held 4 bases outside the gene matches. The CDR3 region is CASSLGDYSYEQYF. CDR3 bases: TGTGCCAGCAGCCTGGGGGACTACTCCTACGAGCAGTACTTC.

The chain carries TRBV7-2 and TRBJ1-4; perhaps TRBD1 as D (5 bases). Trimming pared 1 base from V and 7 bases from J, leaving 16 bases between. CDR1 and CDR2 from the germline V gene are SGHTA and FQGNSA. The CDR3 covers 16 residues. In nucleotides, the CDR3 is TGTGCCAGCAGCTTAGAATTTTCGTCGACAGCTGAAAAACTGTTTTTT. This encodes CASSLEFSSTAEKLFF.

The gene calls are TRBV5-1 and TRBJ2-5; 11 bases are shared with TRBD2. CDR1 SGHRS and CDR2 YFSETQ come from the germline V gene. CDR3 length: 17 residues. Trimming removed 4 bases from V and 2 bases from J; junction bases left unmatched: 10. The CDR3 spells CASSHARLAGTQETQYF. CDR3 in DNA: TGCGCCAGCAGCCACGCCCGACTAGCGGGGACTCAAGAGACCCAGTACTTC.

V gene TRBV25-1 combines with J gene TRBJ2-5, with TRBD2 identical over 9 bases. Per germline, CDR1 MGHDK and CDR2 SYGVNS. This CDR3 has 15 amino acids. With 8 bases clipped from V and 5 bases from J, the junction kept 12 bases outside the gene matches. CDR3 protein: CASGSLAGVKETQYF. The CDR3 DNA reads as TGTGCCAGCGGCTCACTAGCGGGTGTGAAGGAGACCCAGTACTTC.

The chain couples TRBV5-8 to TRBJ2-3; 10 bases are shared with TRBD2. CDR1 and CDR2 from the germline V gene are SGHTS and YDEGEE. The CDR3 sequence is 17 residues long. The J segment lost 1 base and the V segment lost 0 bases, leaving 5 bases of the junction unmatched. CDR3 residues: CASSLAVTSGGTDTQYF. CDR3 in DNA: TGTGCCAGCAGCTTGGCCGTAACTAGCGGGGGCACAGATACGCAGTATTTT.

The J gene is TRBJ1-6, the V gene TRBV6-1; 9 nucleotides line up with TRBD1. This CDR3 contains 13 residues. V lost 6 bases and J lost 6; bases outside the gene matches: 0. Per the germline V gene, CDR1 is MNHNS and CDR2 is SASEGT. CDR3 amino acids: CASRTGGNSPLHF. CDR3 DNA sequence: TGTGCCAGCAGGACAGGGGGTAATTCACCCCTCCACTTT.

The V and J genes are TRBV6-6 and TRBJ2-5; D remains unclear. Per germline, CDR1 MNHNY and CDR2 SVGAGI (reference sequence). V was cut by 4 bases and J by 3 bases, with 3 bases left in between. CDR3 size: 11 residues. In DNA form, the CDR3 reads TGTGCCAGCAGTTCAGAAGAGACCCAGTACTTC. Its protein product is CASSSEETQYF.

The genes are TRBV27 and TRBJ2-5, with 10 bases that match TRBD2. Germline V lookup: CDR1 MNHEY, CDR2 SMNVEV (reference sequence). Losses at the gene ends were 5 bases for V and 2 bases for J; bases not matched to a gene: 8. The CDR3 has 16 amino acids. This CDR3 is CASSPSPAGGQETQYF. In nucleotides, the CDR3 is TGTGCCAGCAGTCCCTCCCCAGCGGGGGGGCAAGAGACCCAGTACTTC.

The chain has TRBV20-1 and TRBJ2-1; no firm D call. The CDR3 covers 11 residues. The germline V gene encodes CDR1 DFQATT and CDR2 SNEGSKA (reference sequence). The V end lost 3 bases, the J end lost 9 bases, and 9 bases lay between the germline ends. The CDR3 DNA reads as TGCAGTGCTAGTCTAGATACTGAGCAGTTCTTC. Residues: CSASLDTEQFF.

The chain combines TRBV14 with TRBJ2-3, with D perhaps matching TRBD2 (5 bases). Trimming left V 1 base short and J 2 bases short, with 10 bases between. Germline CDR1 SGHDN, CDR2 FVKESK. The CDR3 contains 15 residues. The CDR3 DNA reads as TGTGCCAGCAGCCAAGCCGGGGTCTACACAGATACGCAGTATTTT. Translating gives CASSQAGVYTDTQYF.

The V and J genes are TRBV7-9 and TRBJ2-7; D may be TRBD2 (5 bases). The CDR3 consists of 14 residues. Looked up from germline, CDR1 is SEHNR and CDR2 is FQNEAQ (reference sequence). V shed 4 bases and J shed 5 bases, with 15 bases lying between them. The CDR3 protein is CASSSGFGSDEQYF. The CDR3 DNA is TGTGCCAGCAGCTCGGGTTTCGGTAGCGACGAGCAGTACTTC. The full variable domain, with the rest looked up from reference TRBV7-9 and TRBJ2-7, is DTGVSQNPRHKITKRGQNVTFRCDPISEHNRLYWYRQTLGQGPEFLTYFQNEAQLEKSRLLSDRFSAERPKGSFSTLEIQRTEQGDSAMYLCASSSGFGSDEQYFGPGTRLTVT.

This sequence joins TRBV4-3 and TRBJ2-5; 11 bases align to TRBD2. The CDR3 totals 15 residues. Trimming cost V 4 bases and J 4 bases; bases outside gene matches: 5. Germline lookup yields CDR1 LGHNA and CDR2 YSLEER. The CDR3 protein is CASSPMGLAAETQYF. DNA of the CDR3: TGCGCCAGCAGCCCGATGGGACTAGCGGCAGAGACCCAGTACTTC.

This chain joins TRBV5-1 and TRBJ2-2, with TRBD1 as a possible D gene (5 bases). Germline CDR1 and CDR2: SGHRS and YFSETQ. The CDR3 runs 14 residues. V shed 3 bases and J shed 4 bases, with 10 bases lying between them. CDR3 sequence: CASSSTGSTGELFF. As DNA, the CDR3 is TGCGCCAGCAGCTCTACAGGATCCACCGGGGAGCTGTTTTTT.

This clone showed up just a few times. The chain couples TRBV5-1 to TRBJ1-6; D ambiguous. The CDR3 sequence is 15 residues long. Germline CDR1 and CDR2: SGHRS and YFSETQ. Deletions cut 6 bases from V and 4 bases from J, with 14 bases between. The CDR3 protein is CASTDSRLYNSPLHF. The CDR3 DNA sequence: TGCGCCAGCACGGACTCGCGGTTGTATAATTCACCCCTCCACTTT. Full variable domain (missing parts from reference TRBV5-1 and TRBJ1-6): KAGVTQTPRYLIKTRGQQVTLSCSPISGHRSVSWYQQTPGQGLQFLFEYFSETQRNKGNFPGRFSGRQFSNSRSEMNVSTLELGDSALYLCASTDSRLYNSPLHFGNGTRLTVT.

This sequence joins TRBV11-2 and TRBJ2-7; 7 nucleotides align to TRBD1. The V gene end was trimmed by 2 bases and the J gene end by 7 bases; junction bases not matched to a gene: 8. In germline, CDR1 is SGHAT, CDR2 FQNNGV. This CDR3 has 14 residues. CDR3 protein: CASSLNRGEGEQYF. CDR3 sequence (DNA): TGTGCCAGCAGCTTAAACAGGGGAGAGGGGGAGCAGTACTTC.

V and J are TRBV30 and TRBJ2-1; 7 nucleotides agree with TRBD2. V lost 3 bases, J lost 0 bases, and 2 bases stayed unmatched. CDR1 is GTSNPN, CDR2 SVGIG, per germline (reference sequence). This CDR3 has 14 residues. As DNA, the CDR3 is TGTGCCTGGAGAGCGGGGAGCTCCTACAATGAGCAGTTCTTC. Residues: CAWRAGSSYNEQFF.

The rearrangement joins TRBV7-9 to TRBJ1-4, with D possibly being TRBD1 (6 bases). V gave up 5 bases and J gave up 4 bases, with 17 bases separating them. CDR3 size: 16 residues. Germline CDR1 and CDR2: SEHNR and FQNEAQ (reference sequence). The CDR3 bases are TGTGCCAGCAGCCTAAATGCCGGGACACTTAATGAAAAACTGTTTTTT. Protein: CASSLNAGTLNEKLFF.

This clone was seen more than once but under ten times. CDR3 nucleotides: TGTGCCAGCAGTGAAGCAAGCGAAATTGGCTACACCTTC. It specifies CASSEASEIGYTF. The chain links TRBV2 to TRBJ1-2; D gene unclear. Germline loops: CDR1 SNHLY, CDR2 FYNNEI. This CDR3 spans 13 amino acids. V dropped 0 bases and J dropped 7 bases, with 9 bases sitting between them.

The J gene is TRBJ1-2, the V gene TRBV28; TRBD1 might be the D (5 bases). The germline V and J ends were trimmed by 6 bases and 7 bases, with 18 bases remaining between them. From germline, CDR1 is MDHEN and CDR2 SYDVKM. The CDR3 is made up of 14 amino acids. CDR3 loop: CASRTAGPGGGYTF. CDR3 coding DNA: TGTGCCAGCAGGACAGCCGGTCCCGGGGGTGGCTACACCTTC.

This rearrangement joins TRBV7-2 to TRBJ1-5; 11 nucleotides match TRBD1. Germline V CDR1 and CDR2: SGHTA, FQGNSA. V shed 6 bases, J shed 7 bases, and the junction held 5 bases outside the gene matches. The CDR3 is made up of 14 amino acids. This CDR3 reads CASSWTGGAQPQHF. CDR3 bases: TGTGCCAGCAGTTGGACAGGGGGCGCGCAGCCCCAGCATTTT.

This chain connects TRBV6-1 to TRBJ2-5; D perhaps matches TRBD1 (5 bases). Germline-derived CDR1 and CDR2 are MNHNS and SASEGT. V dropped 4 bases and J dropped 6 bases, with 12 bases sitting between them. The CDR3 runs 13 residues. The CDR3 DNA follows: TGTGCCAGCAGTGCTTCAGGGCTGAAGACCCAGTACTTC. Protein sequence: CASSASGLKTQYF.

This clone was detected a few times. This CDR3 reads CASSLRASPDEQYF. CDR3 DNA: TGTGCCAGCAGCTTAAGGGCTAGCCCGGACGAGCAGTACTTC. The chain joins TRBV7-6 to TRBJ2-7; possibly TRBD2 for D (5 bases). Germline values: CDR1 SGHVS, CDR2 FNYEAQ. V dropped 2 bases and J dropped 5 bases, with 13 bases sitting between them. This CDR3 region has 14 residues.

The V gene is TRBV6-5, the J gene TRBJ2-1; the D is unclear. CDR3 length equals 15 residues. CDR1 MNHEY and CDR2 SVGAGI come from the germline V gene. Deletions cut 6 bases from V and 8 bases from J, with 20 bases between. CDR3 sequence (DNA): TGTGCCAGCAGGCTAAGCCTAGGCTCGTACGATGAGCAGTTCTTC. It codes for CASRLSLGSYDEQFF.

The chain has TRBV5-5 and TRBJ1-5; 8 positions agree with TRBD1. The CDR3 consists of 16 residues. The trim removed 4 bases at V and 6 bases at J, leaving 12 bases unmatched. Germline CDR1 SGHKS, CDR2 YYEKEE (reference sequence). The CDR3, as DNA: TGTGCCAGCAGCCGTACGCCTCAGGGGGCTGGTCAGCCCCAGCATTTT. It codes for CASSRTPQGAGQPQHF.

This clone has only one observation. The chain couples TRBV4-1 to TRBJ1-4; 7 nucleotides agree with TRBD1. The junction had 15 bases not matched to a gene; V was cut back by 8 bases and J by 6 bases. The V gene's germline CDR1 is MGHRA and CDR2 YSYEKL. This CDR3 comprises 16 residues. CDR3 sequence: CASARQGLAFHEKLFF. DNA of the CDR3: TGCGCCAGCGCGAGACAGGGCTTAGCCTTCCATGAAAAACTGTTTTTT.

The chain uses TRBV12-5 and TRBJ2-7, with TRBD2 matching over 13 bases. V lost 5 bases to trimming and J lost 5 bases; unmatched junction nucleotides: 3. The CDR3 is 14 amino acids. Looked up from germline, CDR1 is LGHNT and CDR2 is FRNRAP. In DNA form, the CDR3 reads TGTGCTAGTGGTCTAGGACTAGCGGGGGACGAGCAGTACTTC. Protein product: CASGLGLAGDEQYF.